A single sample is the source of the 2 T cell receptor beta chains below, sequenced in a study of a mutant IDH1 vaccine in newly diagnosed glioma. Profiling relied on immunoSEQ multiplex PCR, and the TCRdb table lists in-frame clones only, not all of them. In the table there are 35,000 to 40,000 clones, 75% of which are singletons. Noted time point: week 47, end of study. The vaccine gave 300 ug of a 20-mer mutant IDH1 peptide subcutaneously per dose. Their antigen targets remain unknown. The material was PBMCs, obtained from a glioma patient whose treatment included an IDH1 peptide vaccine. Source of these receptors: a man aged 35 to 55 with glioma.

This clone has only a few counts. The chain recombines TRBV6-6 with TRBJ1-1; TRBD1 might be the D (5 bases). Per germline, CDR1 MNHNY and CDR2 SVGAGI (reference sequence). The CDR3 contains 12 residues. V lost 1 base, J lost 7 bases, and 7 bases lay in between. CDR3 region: CASSYFQGEAFF. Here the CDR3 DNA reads TGTGCCAGCAGTTACTTCCAGGGTGAAGCTTTCTTT.

CDR3 in amino acids: CASSRADQPQHF. In nucleotides, the CDR3 is TGTGCCAGCAGCCGAGCGGATCAGCCCCAGCATTTT. The rearrangement joins TRBV7-2 to TRBJ1-5; D gene uncertain. Trimming took off 5 bases at V and 5 bases at J, with 7 bases between the two ends. This CDR3 has 12 amino acids. From germline, CDR1 is SGHTA and CDR2 FQGNSA. The variable domain in full, completed from reference TRBV7-2 and TRBJ1-5, reads GAGVSQSPSNKVTEKGKDVELRCDPISGHTALYWYRQSLGQGLEFLIYFQGNSAPDKSGLPSDRFSAERTGGSVSTLTIQRTQQEDSAVYLCASSRADQPQHFGDGTRLSIL.